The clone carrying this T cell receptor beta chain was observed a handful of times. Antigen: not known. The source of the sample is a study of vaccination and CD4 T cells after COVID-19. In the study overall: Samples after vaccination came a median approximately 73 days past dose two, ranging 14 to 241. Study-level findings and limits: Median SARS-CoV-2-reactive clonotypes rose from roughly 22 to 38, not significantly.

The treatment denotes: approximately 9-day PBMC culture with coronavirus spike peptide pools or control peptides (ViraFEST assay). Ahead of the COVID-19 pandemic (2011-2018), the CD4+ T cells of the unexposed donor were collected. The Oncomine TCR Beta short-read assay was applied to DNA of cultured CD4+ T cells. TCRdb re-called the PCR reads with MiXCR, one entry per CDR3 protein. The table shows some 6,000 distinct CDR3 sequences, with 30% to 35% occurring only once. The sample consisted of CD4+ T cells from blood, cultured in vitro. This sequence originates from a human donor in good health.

The DNA for the CDR3 is TGTGCCAGCAGTATCGGCCCCGGACAGACAGATACGCAGTATTTT. Protein: CASSIGPGQTDTQYF. The V gene is TRBV6-1, the J gene TRBJ2-3; tentative D call: TRBD1 (6 bases). V was trimmed by 5 bases and J by 3 bases, leaving 15 bases between them. The CDR3 sequence is 15 residues long. Germline loops: CDR1 MNHNS, CDR2 SASEGT.